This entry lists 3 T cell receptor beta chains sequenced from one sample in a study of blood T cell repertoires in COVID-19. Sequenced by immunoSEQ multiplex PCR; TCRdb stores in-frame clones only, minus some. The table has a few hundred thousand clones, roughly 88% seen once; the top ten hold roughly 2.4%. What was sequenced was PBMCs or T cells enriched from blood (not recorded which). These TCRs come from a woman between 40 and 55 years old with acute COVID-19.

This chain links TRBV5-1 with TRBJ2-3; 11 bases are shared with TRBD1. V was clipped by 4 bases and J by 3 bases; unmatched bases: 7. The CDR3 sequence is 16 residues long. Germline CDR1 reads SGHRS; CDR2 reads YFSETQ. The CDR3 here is CASSTGQGARTDTQYF. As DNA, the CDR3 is TGCGCCAGCAGCACAGGACAGGGGGCTAGGACAGATACGCAGTATTTT.

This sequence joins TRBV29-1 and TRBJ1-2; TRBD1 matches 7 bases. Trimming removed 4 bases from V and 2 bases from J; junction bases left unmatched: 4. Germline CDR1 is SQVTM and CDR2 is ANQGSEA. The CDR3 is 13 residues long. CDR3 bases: TGCAGCGTTGTACAGGGGACAAACTATGGCTACACCTTC. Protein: CSVVQGTNYGYTF.

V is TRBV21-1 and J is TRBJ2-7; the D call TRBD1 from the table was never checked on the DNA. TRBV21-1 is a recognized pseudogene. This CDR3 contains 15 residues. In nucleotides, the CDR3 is TGTGCCAGCAGCACGAGTGACAGAGTGAAGAACGAGCAGTACGTC. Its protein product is CASSTSDRVKNEQYV.